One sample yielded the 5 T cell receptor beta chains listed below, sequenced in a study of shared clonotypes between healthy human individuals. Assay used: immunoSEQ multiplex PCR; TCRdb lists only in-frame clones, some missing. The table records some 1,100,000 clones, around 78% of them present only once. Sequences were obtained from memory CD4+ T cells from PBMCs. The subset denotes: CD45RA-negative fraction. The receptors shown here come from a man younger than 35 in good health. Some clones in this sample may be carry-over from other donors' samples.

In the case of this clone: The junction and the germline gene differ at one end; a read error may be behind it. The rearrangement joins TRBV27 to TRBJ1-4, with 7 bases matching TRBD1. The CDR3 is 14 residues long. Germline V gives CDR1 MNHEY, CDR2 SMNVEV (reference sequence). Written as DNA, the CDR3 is TGTGTCAGCAGCCCCGACAGGGTTCGGGAAAAACTGTTTTTT. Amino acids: CVSSPDRVREKLFF.

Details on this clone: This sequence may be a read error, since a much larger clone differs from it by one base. The CDR3 DNA is TGTGCCAGCAGGTTACCGAGACAGGGGGGCTATGGCTACACCTTC. Protein sequence: CASRLPRQGGYGYTF. This chain uses TRBV28 with TRBJ1-2, with TRBD1 matching 9 bases. The CDR3 loop spans 15 amino acids. J lost 4 bases, V lost 6 bases, and 9 bases had no gene match. Per germline, CDR1 MDHEN and CDR2 SYDVKM.

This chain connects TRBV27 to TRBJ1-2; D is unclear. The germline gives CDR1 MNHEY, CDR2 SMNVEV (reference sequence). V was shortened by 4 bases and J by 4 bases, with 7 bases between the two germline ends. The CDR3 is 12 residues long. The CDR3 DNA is TGTGCCAGCAGTTCCACCTCCTATGGCTACACCTTC. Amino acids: CASSSTSYGYTF.

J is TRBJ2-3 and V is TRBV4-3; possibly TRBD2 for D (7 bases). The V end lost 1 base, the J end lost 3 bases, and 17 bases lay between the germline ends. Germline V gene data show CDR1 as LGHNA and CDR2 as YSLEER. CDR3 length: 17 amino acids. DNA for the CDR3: TGCGCCAGCAGCCAAGGTTCGACTAGCCAGGGGACAGATACGCAGTATTTT. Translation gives CASSQGSTSQGTDTQYF.

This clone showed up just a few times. CDR3 protein: CASSTDPGADTEAFF. The CDR3 DNA is TGTGCCAGCAGTACCGACCCGGGGGCGGACACTGAAGCTTTCTTT. The gene calls are TRBV11-1 and TRBJ1-1; D might be TRBD1 (6 bases). CDR1 is SGHAT and CDR2 is FQDESV in the germline V gene (reference sequence). The CDR3 consists of 15 residues. Trimming pared 6 bases from V and 3 bases from J, leaving 17 bases between.